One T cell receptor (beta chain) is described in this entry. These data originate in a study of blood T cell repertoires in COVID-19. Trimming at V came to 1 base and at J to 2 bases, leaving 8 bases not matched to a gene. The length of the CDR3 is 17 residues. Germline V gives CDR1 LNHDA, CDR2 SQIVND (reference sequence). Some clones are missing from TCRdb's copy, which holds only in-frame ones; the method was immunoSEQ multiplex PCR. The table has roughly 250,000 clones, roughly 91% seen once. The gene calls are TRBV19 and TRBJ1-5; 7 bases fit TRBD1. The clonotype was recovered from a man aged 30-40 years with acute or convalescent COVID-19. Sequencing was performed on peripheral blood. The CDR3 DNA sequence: TGTGCCAGTAGTATAGGAGACAGGGAAGAAGGCAATCAGCCCCAGCATTTT. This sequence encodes CASSIGDREEGNQPQHF.